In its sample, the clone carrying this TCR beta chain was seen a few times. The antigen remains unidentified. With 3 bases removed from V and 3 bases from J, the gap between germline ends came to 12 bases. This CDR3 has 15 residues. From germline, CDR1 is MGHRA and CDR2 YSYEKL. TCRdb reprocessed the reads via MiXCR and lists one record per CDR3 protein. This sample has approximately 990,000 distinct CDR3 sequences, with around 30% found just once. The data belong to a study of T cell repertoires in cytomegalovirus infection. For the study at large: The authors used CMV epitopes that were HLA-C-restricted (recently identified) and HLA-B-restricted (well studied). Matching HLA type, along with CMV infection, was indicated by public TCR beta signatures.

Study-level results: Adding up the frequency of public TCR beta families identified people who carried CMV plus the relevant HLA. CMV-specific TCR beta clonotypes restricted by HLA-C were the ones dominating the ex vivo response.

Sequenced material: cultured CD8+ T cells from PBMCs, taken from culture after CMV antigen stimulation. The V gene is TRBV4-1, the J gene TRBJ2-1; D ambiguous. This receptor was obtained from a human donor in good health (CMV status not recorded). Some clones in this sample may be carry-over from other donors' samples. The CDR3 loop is CASSQTPFGYNEQFF. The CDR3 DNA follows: TGCGCCAGCAGCCAGACCCCTTTCGGCTACAATGAGCAGTTCTTC.